Following are 27 T cell receptor beta chains from one sample sequenced in a study of beta chain features in type 1 diabetes (dated by TCRdb to the late 2010s). On the study overall, not on this receptor specifically: A moderate but significant shortening of TCRB CDR3 length was observed in type 1 diabetes patients in all four CD4+ subsets.

These receptors' antigens are unknown. The library was produced with the immunoSEQ multiplex PCR assay. All of the isolated RNA was reverse transcribed with the High Capacity cDNA Reverse Transcription Kit, so expressed TCRB transcripts were sequenced. TCRdb obtained this table from immuneACCESS and retained in-frame rearrangements with V and J assigned. These tables miss some clones; where compared with another copy, unresolved V genes account for less than half of the shortfall, and the remainder is unexplained. The sample profile shows over 150,000 clones; approximately 8% of them were found once. The ten largest clones take up 0.5% of the sample. Sequenced: central memory CD4+ T cells from blood. The receptor set was obtained from a young man with type 1 diabetes.

The chain couples TRBV5-1 to TRBJ2-1; 15 positions match TRBD2. Germline CDR1 SGHRS, CDR2 YFSETQ. This CDR3 is 16 amino acids long. Trimming cost V 4 bases and J 6 bases; bases outside gene matches: 5. The CDR3 spells CASSPGTSGGPNEQFF. The CDR3 nucleotides are TGCGCCAGCAGCCCAGGGACTAGCGGGGGGCCCAATGAGCAGTTCTTC.

This clone has a handful of counts. This sequence joins TRBV2 and TRBJ1-2, with TRBD1 matching 9 bases. The V segment lost 6 bases and the J segment 8 bases; nucleotides outside the gene matches: 10. This CDR3 spans 14 amino acids. CDR1 and CDR2 from the germline V gene are SNHLY and FYNNEI. This chain's CDR3 is CASSKETGGEGYTF. The CDR3 DNA reads TGTGCCAGCAGCAAAGAAACAGGGGGCGAGGGCTACACCTTC.

The CDR3 here is CASSSKGGGQPQHF. The CDR3 bases are TGTGCCAGCAGTTCGAAGGGAGGTGGGCAGCCCCAGCATTTT. The V call is TRBV6-5, the J call TRBJ1-5; no reliable D call. Trimming cost V 4 bases and J 7 bases, with 14 bases left between them. This CDR3 comprises 14 residues. Germline V lookup: CDR1 MNHEY, CDR2 SVGAGI.

In this sample, this clone turned up a few times. The chain links TRBV18 to TRBJ1-4; 10 nucleotides line up with TRBD1. Germline V CDR1 and CDR2: KGHSH, LQKENI. This CDR3 has 15 residues. With V trimmed by 6 bases and J by 6 bases, 7 bases remained unmatched. CDR3 sequence (DNA): TGTGCCAGCTCCCTCGGGACAGGGGAGGATGAAAAACTGTTTTTT. Residues: CASSLGTGEDEKLFF.

V and J are TRBV7-8 and TRBJ2-5; tentative D call: TRBD1 (7 bases). The germline CDR1 and CDR2 sequences are SGHVS and FQNEAQ. This CDR3 is built from 12 residues. V lost 11 bases, J lost 1 base, and 11 bases lay in between. CDR3: CAGGTVQETQYF. The CDR3 DNA reads TGTGCCGGGGGGACAGTCCAAGAGACCCAGTACTTC.

This clone was detected a few times. Relative to the germline gene, one junction end is altered; a read error may explain this. The CDR3 loop is CASRPSAGVQIF. CDR3 coding DNA: TGTGCCAGCAGGCCCTCCGCAGGGGTCCAGATCTTC. The chain employs TRBV28 and TRBJ2-1; perhaps TRBD1 as D (6 bases). This CDR3 comprises 12 residues. Germline V gene sequence: CDR1 MDHEN, CDR2 SYDVKM. Full variable domain (rest looked up from reference TRBV28 and TRBJ2-1): DVKVTQSSRYLVKRTGEKVFLECVQDMDHENMFWYRQDPGLGLRLIYFSYDVKMKEKGDIPEGYSVSREKKERFSLILESASTNQTSMYLCASRPSAGVQIFGPGTRLTVL.

This clone was detected only a few times. The V call is TRBV27, the J call TRBJ2-4, with a possible D match to TRBD2 (5 bases). V dropped 3 bases and J dropped 8 bases, with 14 bases sitting between them. The CDR3 runs to 14 residues. Germline V lookup: CDR1 MNHEY, CDR2 SMNVEV (reference sequence). The CDR3 sequence: CASSFLTGGDIQYF. CDR3 coding DNA: TGTGCCAGCAGTTTCTTGACCGGAGGAGACATTCAGTACTTC.

The chain combines TRBV5-1 with TRBJ2-3; a possible D gene is TRBD2 (5 bases). CDR3 length equals 14 residues. The V gene lost 2 bases and the J gene lost 3 bases, with 10 bases spanning the gap. From germline, CDR1 is SGHRS and CDR2 YFSETQ. CDR3 region: CASSLGLVTDTQYF. In DNA form, the CDR3 reads TGCGCCAGCAGCTTAGGACTGGTAACAGATACGCAGTATTTT.

V is TRBV19 and J is TRBJ1-2, with D unresolved. The CDR3 has 16 residues. V was shortened by 6 bases and J by 0 bases, with 17 bases between the two germline ends. Germline assignment: CDR1 LNHDA and CDR2 SQIVND (reference sequence). CDR3 in amino acids: CASSTNYQRANYGYTF. The CDR3, as DNA: TGTGCCAGTAGCACGAACTACCAGCGAGCTAACTATGGCTACACCTTC.

The chain carries TRBV27 and TRBJ2-3; the match to TRBD1 covers 11 bases. Germline V gives CDR1 MNHEY, CDR2 SMNVEV (reference sequence). The length of the CDR3 is 16 residues. V trimming: 5 bases; J trimming: 2 bases; junction bases outside the gene matches: 6. CDR3 loop: CASSAGQGAFTDTQYF. Written as DNA, the CDR3 is TGTGCCAGCAGTGCTGGACAGGGGGCTTTCACAGATACGCAGTATTTT.

In this sample, this clone turned up a few times. CDR3 region: CASSFGLAGVYDTDTQYF. CDR3 nucleotides: TGTGCCAGCAGCTTTGGACTAGCGGGAGTTTACGACACAGATACGCAGTATTTT. The chain is built from TRBV7-9 and TRBJ2-3; 13 bases are a match to TRBD2. The CDR3 extends over 18 amino acids. From germline, CDR1 is SEHNR and CDR2 FQNEAQ (reference sequence). V lost 3 bases and J lost 2; bases outside the gene matches: 8.

The rearrangement uses TRBV15 and TRBJ2-7; D is uncertain. The V gene lost 4 bases and the J gene lost 3 bases, with 10 bases spanning the gap. CDR1 LNHNV and CDR2 YYDKDF come from the germline V gene (reference sequence). The CDR3 loop spans 13 amino acids. CDR3 nucleotides: TGTGCCACCAGCATCCACATCAACTACGAGCAGTACTTC. Its translation is CATSIHINYEQYF.

This clone was seen a few times. The chain has TRBV4-2 and TRBJ2-2, with a weak D call TRBD2 (6 bases). The germline gives CDR1 LGHNA, CDR2 YNFKEQ. The CDR3 covers 15 residues. Trimming pared 1 base from V and 3 bases from J, leaving 9 bases between. The CDR3 protein is CASSQGLEDTGELFF. The CDR3 coding sequence is TGTGCCAGCAGCCAAGGACTAGAGGACACCGGGGAGCTGTTTTTT.

This chain joins TRBV6-4 and TRBJ2-1; D is ambiguous. CDR1 and CDR2 (germline): MRHNA, SNTAGT. The CDR3 loop spans 13 amino acids. With 4 bases removed from V and 7 bases from J, the gap between germline ends came to 11 bases. The CDR3 spells CASSAFFFNEQFF. CDR3 in DNA: TGTGCCAGCAGTGCTTTTTTCTTTAATGAGCAGTTCTTC.

CDR3 loop: CSASPRETQYF. CDR3 nucleotide sequence: TGCAGTGCTAGTCCCCGGGAGACCCAGTACTTC. The chain joins TRBV20-1 to TRBJ2-5; D not certain. Trimming left V 3 bases short and J 5 bases short, with 7 bases between. Germline loops: CDR1 DFQATT, CDR2 SNEGSKA (reference sequence). This CDR3 has 11 residues.

This clone was found many times. The chain has TRBV29-1 and TRBJ2-7; D remains unclear. Trimming pared 4 bases from V and 4 bases from J, leaving 8 bases between. The germline V gene has CDR1 SQVTM and CDR2 ANQGSEA. CDR3 length: 11 residues. The CDR3 bases are TGCAGCGTTGTTACACAGTACGAGCAGTACTTC. The encoded protein is CSVVTQYEQYF.

This clone was recorded a few times. This chain uses TRBV5-1 with TRBJ2-7; no clear D. Germline CDR1 is SGHRS and CDR2 is YFSETQ. The CDR3 loop spans 14 amino acids. Trimming removed 3 bases from V and 3 bases from J, with 13 bases in between. CDR3 amino acids: CASSSPQVSYEQYF. As DNA, the CDR3 is TGCGCCAGCAGCTCCCCGCAGGTGAGCTACGAGCAGTACTTC.

This clone was detected many times. The V gene is TRBV29-1, the J gene TRBJ2-5, with D possibly matching TRBD1 (5 bases). V was trimmed by 3 bases and J by 5 bases, leaving 10 bases between them. CDR1 SQVTM and CDR2 ANQGSEA come from the germline V gene. This CDR3 is 12 amino acids long. The CDR3 nucleotides are TGCAGCGTTGACTCGGCAGGGGAGACCCAGTACTTC. Amino acid sequence: CSVDSAGETQYF.

This clone was detected only a few times. The genes are TRBV5-1 and TRBJ1-4, with a weak D call TRBD1 (5 bases). The CDR3 extends over 15 amino acids. Trimming removed 4 bases at V and 2 bases at J, with 12 bases between. In germline, CDR1 is SGHRS, CDR2 YFSETQ. The CDR3 DNA reads as TGCGCCAGCAGCCTCCGGGGGACGACTAATGAAAAACTGTTTTTT. It specifies CASSLRGTTNEKLFF.

This clone was seen a few times. This sequence joins TRBV6-1 and TRBJ2-1; 13 bases are shared with TRBD2. Germline trimming cut 6 bases from V and 6 bases from J; bases unmatched to any gene: 8. The CDR3 is 16 residues long. The germline V gene encodes CDR1 MNHNS and CDR2 SASEGT. The CDR3 reads CASRETSGRGLNEQFF. The CDR3 nucleotides are TGTGCCAGCAGAGAAACTAGCGGGAGGGGACTCAATGAGCAGTTCTTC.

The V gene is TRBV5-4, the J gene TRBJ1-2; 8 nucleotides line up with TRBD1. Germline values: CDR1 SGHNT, CDR2 YYREEE (reference sequence). The V and J ends lost 1 base and 6 bases, in that order; junction bases with no gene match: 8. There are 15 residues in the CDR3. DNA for the CDR3: TGTGCCAGCAGCTTGACAGGGGGGTCAAAACATGGCTACACCTTC. Residues: CASSLTGGSKHGYTF. The full variable domain, its missing parts supplied by reference TRBV5-4 and TRBJ1-2, is ETGVTQSPTHLIKTRGQQVTLRCSSQSGHNTVSWYQQALGQGPQFIFQYYREEENGRGNFPPRFSGLQFPNYSSELNVNALELDDSALYLCASSLTGGSKHGYTFGSGTRLTVV.

The sample holds a few counts of this clone. CDR3 in amino acids: CASSQGSGGYGYTF. The CDR3 DNA is TGTGCCAGCAGCCAAGGTTCCGGAGGCTATGGCTACACCTTC. The chain employs TRBV9 and TRBJ1-2; D gene unclear. Germline V lookup: CDR1 SGDLS, CDR2 YYNGEE. The CDR3 covers 14 residues. Trimming took off 4 bases at V and 4 bases at J, with 14 bases between the two ends.

In its sample, this clone was seen a few times. This chain links TRBV5-1 with TRBJ1-4; 8 nucleotides line up with TRBD1. The CDR3 is 16 residues long. Trimming at V came to 1 base and at J to 3 bases, leaving 5 bases not matched to a gene. The germline V gene encodes CDR1 SGHRS and CDR2 YFSETQ. CDR3 DNA sequence: TGCGCCAGCAGCTTGCAGGGGGCGGCCTCTAATGAAAAACTGTTTTTT. Its protein product is CASSLQGAASNEKLFF.

The chain couples TRBV27 to TRBJ2-1, with unresolved D. Trimming took off 2 bases at V and 4 bases at J, with 3 bases between the two ends. Germline V gene data show CDR1 as MNHEY and CDR2 as SMNVEV (reference sequence). The CDR3 is 12 residues long. CDR3 protein: CASSLRYNEQFF. In DNA form, the CDR3 reads TGTGCCAGCAGTTTACGGTACAATGAGCAGTTCTTC.

A few counts support this clone. This chain connects TRBV15 to TRBJ2-1, with 7 bases identical to TRBD2. The J segment lost 3 bases and the V segment lost 0 bases, leaving 8 bases of the junction unmatched. From germline, CDR1 is LNHNV and CDR2 YYDKDF (reference sequence). CDR3 length: 17 amino acids. This chain's CDR3 is CATSRDQPSGNYNEQFF. The DNA for the CDR3 is TGTGCCACCAGCAGAGATCAGCCTAGCGGAAACTACAATGAGCAGTTCTTC. The complete variable domain, with remaining parts taken from reference TRBV15 and TRBJ2-1, reads DAMVIQNPRYQVTQFGKPVTLSCSQTLNHNVMYWYQQKSSQAPKLLFHYYDKDFNNEADTPDNFQSRRPNTSFCFLDIRSPGLGDTAMYLCATSRDQPSGNYNEQFFGPGTRLTVL.

This chain uses TRBV9 with TRBJ2-3; possibly TRBD2 for D (5 bases). The V and J ends lost 0 bases and 4 bases respectively, with 12 bases between them. The CDR3 covers 15 residues. CDR1 is SGDLS and CDR2 is YYNGEE in the germline V gene. The CDR3 sequence: CASSVGGSRADTQYF. CDR3 DNA: TGTGCCAGCAGCGTAGGAGGGAGTCGGGCAGATACGCAGTATTTT.

This clone was detected a few times. Germline and junction disagree at one end, which may indicate a read error. V usage is TRBV5-1 and J usage is TRBJ1-1; perhaps TRBD1 as D (5 bases). The length of the CDR3 is 13 residues. Germline values: CDR1 SGHRS, CDR2 YFSETQ. The CDR3 loop reads CASSQDPNRPGIF. CDR3 DNA sequence: TGCGCCAGCAGTCAAGATCCCAACAGGCCTGGAATATTT.